This record concerns one T cell receptor beta chain sequence. The data stem from a study of blood T cell repertoires in COVID-19. Original handling: Quantification of nucleated cells was approximated via reference gene primer amplification. Profiling relied on immunoSEQ multiplex PCR, and the TCRdb table lists in-frame clones only, not all of them. Clonal size and the V and J genes are those of that table, whereas D and trimming came from the DNA. Of a few hundred thousand clones listed, approximately 84% are singletons. J lost 2 bases, V lost 3 bases, and 3 bases had no gene match. The CDR3 is 14 residues long. CDR1 and CDR2 from the germline V gene are KGHSH and LQKENI.

This TCR was sampled from a man aged 50 or older with acute or convalescent COVID-19. The sequenced sample was peripheral blood. V usage is TRBV18 and J usage is TRBJ1-2; 7 positions match TRBD1. CDR3 DNA: TGTGCCAGCTCACCTACACAGGGGAACTATGGCTACACCTTC. Amino acids: CASSPTQGNYGYTF.